The rows below give T cell receptor beta chains drawn from one sample of a study of regulatory T cells in long-lasting Graves disease. TCRdb reprocessed the multiplex PCR reads with MiXCR, giving one entry per CDR3 protein. The sample shows more than 300,000 distinct CDR3 sequences, around 16% of them seen only once. The same sample was also studied in work on T cells in Graves' hyperthyroidism and ophthalmopathy.

This specimen consisted of peripheral blood mononuclear cells (PBMCs), obtained at new diagnosis, from a patient treated with antithyroid drugs. The origin of the receptors is a woman younger than 35 with Graves disease. Each CDR3 is given with its conserved first and last residue. Each record gives: clone size, J gene, D gene, V gene, CDR3 protein, CDR3 DNA. D genes are given only for firm matches. Clone sizes are given selectively: once, few, many, or a class where the clone is expanded.

clone_size: -; j_call: TRBJ2-1; d_call: TRBD2; v_call: TRBV30; cdr3_aa: CAWAGGPYNEQFF; cdr3_nt: TGTGCCTGGGCGGGGGGCCCCTACAATGAGCAGTTCTTC
clone_size: many; j_call: TRBJ1-6; d_call: -; v_call: TRBV2; cdr3_aa: CASMGGARNSPLHF; cdr3_nt: TGTGCCAGCATGGGGGGCGCGAGGAATTCACCCCTCCACTTT
clone_size: few; j_call: TRBJ1-2; d_call: -; v_call: TRBV29-1; cdr3_aa: CSAEGNDDWVYGYTF; cdr3_nt: TGCAGCGCCGAGGGGAACGACGACTGGGTCTATGGCTACACCTTC
clone_size: few; j_call: TRBJ2-2; d_call: -; v_call: TRBV12-3/TRBV12-4; cdr3_aa: CASSLRDANTGELFF; cdr3_nt: TGTGCCAGCAGCCTCAGGGATGCGAACACCGGGGAGCTGTTTTTT
clone_size: many; j_call: TRBJ2-3; d_call: -; v_call: TRBV11-2; cdr3_aa: CASSLFVGEGTDTQYF; cdr3_nt: TGTGCCAGCAGCTTGTTTGTGGGAGAGGGCACAGATACGCAGTATTTT
clone_size: many; j_call: TRBJ2-7; d_call: TRBD2; v_call: TRBV10-2; cdr3_aa: CASSESGGRYEQYF; cdr3_nt: TGCGCCAGCAGTGAAAGCGGGGGGAGATACGAGCAGTACTTC
clone_size: few; j_call: TRBJ2-7; d_call: TRBD2; v_call: TRBV30; cdr3_aa: CAWSVRGSSYEQYF; cdr3_nt: TGTGCCTGGAGTGTGCGGGGGAGCTCCTACGAGCAGTACTTC
clone_size: many; j_call: TRBJ2-1; d_call: TRBD2; v_call: TRBV20-1; cdr3_aa: CSARDIYLAGGGNEQFF; cdr3_nt: TGCAGTGCTAGAGATATCTATCTAGCGGGGGGAGGCAATGAGCAGTTCTTC
clone_size: many; j_call: TRBJ2-7; d_call: -; v_call: TRBV5-1; cdr3_aa: CASSSIDRSLSYEQYF; cdr3_nt: TGCGCCAGCAGCTCCATCGACAGGTCCCTTTCCTACGAGCAGTACTTC
clone_size: -; j_call: TRBJ1-6; d_call: -; v_call: TRBV28; cdr3_aa: CVGGSSYNSPLHF; cdr3_nt: TGTGTCGGAGGGAGCTCCTATAATTCACCCCTCCACTTT
clone_size: -; j_call: TRBJ2-1; d_call: -; v_call: TRBV7-3; cdr3_aa: CASSLSRLTNEQFF; cdr3_nt: TGTGCCAGCAGCTTAAGTAGGTTGACAAATGAGCAGTTCTTC
clone_size: many; j_call: TRBJ1-1; d_call: -; v_call: TRBV18; cdr3_aa: CASSPERVAGVRMNEAFF; cdr3_nt: TGTGCCAGCTCACCAGAGCGGGTCGCCGGGGTGCGGATGAATGAAGCTTTCTTT
clone_size: many; j_call: TRBJ2-7; d_call: -; v_call: TRBV5-1; cdr3_aa: CASSLAGSPGEQYF; cdr3_nt: TGCGCCAGCAGCTTGGCGGGTTCCCCGGGCGAGCAGTACTTC
clone_size: many; j_call: TRBJ1-5; d_call: -; v_call: TRBV30; cdr3_aa: CAWSVGISNQPQHF; cdr3_nt: TGTGCCTGGAGTGTGGGGATTAGCAATCAGCCCCAGCATTTT
clone_size: many; j_call: TRBJ1-6; d_call: TRBD1; v_call: TRBV27; cdr3_aa: CASSTGTGSNSPLHF; cdr3_nt: TGTGCCAGCAGTACTGGGACAGGGTCTAATTCACCCCTCCACTTT
clone_size: many; j_call: TRBJ1-5; d_call: -; v_call: TRBV5-1; cdr3_aa: CASSLVGGNQPQHF; cdr3_nt: TGCGCCAGCAGCTTGGTGGGTGGGAACCAGCCCCAGCATTTT
clone_size: many; j_call: TRBJ1-2; d_call: -; v_call: TRBV28; cdr3_aa: CASRSAGDYDGYTF; cdr3_nt: TGTGCCAGCAGATCCGCCGGGGATTACGATGGCTACACCTTC
clone_size: -; j_call: TRBJ1-5; d_call: -; v_call: TRBV27; cdr3_aa: CASSSTGYGNQPQHF; cdr3_nt: TGTGCCAGCTCGTCTACAGGTTACGGCAATCAGCCCCAGCATTTT
clone_size: few; j_call: TRBJ2-1; d_call: -; v_call: TRBV7-9; cdr3_aa: CAGRLAREQFF; cdr3_nt: TGTGCCGGGCGATTAGCACGTGAGCAGTTCTTC
clone_size: many; j_call: TRBJ2-7; d_call: -; v_call: TRBV11-1; cdr3_aa: CASSLLSEGEQYF; cdr3_nt: TGTGCCAGCAGCTTACTCTCTGAGGGCGAGCAGTACTTC
clone_size: many; j_call: TRBJ2-7; d_call: TRBD1; v_call: TRBV18; cdr3_aa: CASSLGFTGTAYEQYF; cdr3_nt: TGTGCCAGCTCACTGGGTTTCACCGGGACAGCCTACGAGCAGTACTTC
clone_size: many; j_call: TRBJ2-1; d_call: TRBD2; v_call: TRBV5-1; cdr3_aa: CASSLDGLALYNEQFF; cdr3_nt: TGCGCCAGCAGCTTGGATGGACTAGCACTTTACAATGAGCAGTTCTTC
clone_size: -; j_call: TRBJ1-1; d_call: -; v_call: TRBV2; cdr3_aa: CASSDKGYTEAFF; cdr3_nt: TGTGCCAGCAGTGACAAGGGGTACACTGAAGCTTTCTTT